In its sample, the clone carrying this TCR beta chain was seen a few times. Its specificity is unknown. Germline V gene lookup returns CDR1 KGHDR and CDR2 SFDVKD. The CDR3 consists of 16 residues. V was cut by 1 base and J by 0 bases, with 9 bases left in between. TCRdb re-derived calls from the 5' RACE reads in MiXCR, one entry per CDR3 protein. The profile covers 130,000 to 150,000 distinct CDR3 sequences, with 19% appearing a single time and around 2% taken by the ten largest. These data come from a study of T-cell memory formation after mild COVID-19. Study observations and caveats: Within pre-infection memory, some responding clones were found, suggesting cross-reactive memory joined. There was a balanced CD4/CD8 profile in clones contracting day 15 to 85, and later expanders leaned CD4+. CD4+ contracting clones were mainly CM and EM; CD8+ ones, EMRA.

Sequencing was performed on PBMCs or a T cell subset sorted from them (not recorded which). This sequence originates from an adult woman who had mild COVID-19 (a few samples of this study predate the infection). Cell type and time point are not known. The rearrangement uses TRBV24-1 and TRBJ2-1; TRBD2 is a possible D gene (5 bases). The CDR3 reads CATSDLAERSYNEQFF. CDR3 coding DNA: TGTGCCACCAGTGATTTAGCGGAGCGCTCCTACAATGAGCAGTTCTTC.